This passage covers 13 T cell receptor beta chains from one sample sequenced in a study of technical replicates of blood from a few donors. Some clones are missing from TCRdb's copy, which holds only in-frame ones; the method was immunoSEQ multiplex PCR. The sample lists 70,000 to 90,000 clones; 94% were seen once. Sequencing was carried out using T cells isolated from PBMCs. The receptors shown here come from a human donor in good health.

The V call is TRBV28, the J call TRBJ1-1; TRBD1 might be the D (5 bases). This CDR3 comprises 15 residues. Germline lookup yields CDR1 MDHEN and CDR2 SYDVKM. The germline V and J ends were trimmed by 6 bases and 3 bases, with 17 bases remaining between them. CDR3 nucleotide sequence: TGTGCCAGCAGCATTTTGGGGCAGGCGGACACTGAAGCTTTCTTT. It codes for CASSILGQADTEAFF.

The CDR3 sequence: CASSSLRGNVKRGEETQYF. In nucleotides, the CDR3 is TGCGCCAGCAGCTCCCTCCGGGGGAACGTTAAGCGCGGAGAAGAGACCCAGTACTTC. The gene calls are TRBV5-1 and TRBJ2-5, with D tentatively TRBD2 (6 bases). The CDR3 is made up of 19 amino acids. Trimming cost V 3 bases and J 3 bases, with 27 bases left between them. The V gene's germline CDR1 is SGHRS and CDR2 YFSETQ.

V gene TRBV6-6 combines with J gene TRBJ2-2, with a possible D match to TRBD1 (6 bases). CDR3 length equals 14 residues. Germline loops: CDR1 MNHNY, CDR2 SVGAGI (reference sequence). Trimming took 4 bases from V and 5 from J, leaving 11 bases between them. CDR3 residues: CASSSGAFTGELFF. For the CDR3, the DNA is TGTGCCAGCAGTTCAGGGGCTTTTACCGGGGAGCTGTTTTTT.

V gene TRBV30 combines with J gene TRBJ2-1; no firm D call. Germline V gene data show CDR1 as GTSNPN and CDR2 as SVGIG (reference sequence). The CDR3 spans 12 residues. V was trimmed by 0 bases and J by 5 bases, leaving 5 bases between them. The CDR3 spells CAWSVRDNEQFF. The CDR3 bases are TGTGCCTGGAGTGTACGAGACAATGAGCAGTTCTTC.

V usage is TRBV28 and J usage is TRBJ1-2, with D perhaps TRBD1 (5 bases). This CDR3 region has 12 residues. Trimming took 7 bases from V and 5 from J, leaving 11 bases between them. Germline values: CDR1 MDHEN, CDR2 SYDVKM. CDR3 protein: CASNEQEYGYTF. The CDR3 coding sequence is TGTGCCAGCAATGAACAGGAGTATGGCTACACCTTC.

The chain uses TRBV7-8 and TRBJ1-1; 7 bases align to TRBD1. Germline CDR1 and CDR2: SGHVS and FQNEAQ. Losses at the gene ends were 4 bases for V and 5 bases for J; bases not matched to a gene: 10. The CDR3 loop spans 15 amino acids. The CDR3 spells CASSSPPGGNTEAFF. CDR3 DNA: TGTGCCAGCAGCTCCCCCCCAGGGGGTAATACTGAAGCTTTCTTT.

J is TRBJ1-5 and V is TRBV30; tentatively, D is TRBD1 (5 bases). Germline V lookup: CDR1 GTSNPN, CDR2 SVGIG (reference sequence). The CDR3 length is 12 residues. Deletions cut 4 bases from V and 3 bases from J, with 7 bases between. CDR3 protein: CAWKGNNQPQHF. CDR3 DNA sequence: TGTGCCTGGAAGGGGAACAATCAGCCCCAGCATTTT.

The chain uses TRBV6-6 and TRBJ1-2, with D uncertain. With 2 bases removed from V and 8 bases from J, the gap between germline ends came to 18 bases. The CDR3 covers 15 residues. The germline V gene has CDR1 MNHNY and CDR2 SVGAGI (reference sequence). The CDR3, as DNA: TGTGCCAGCAGTTACGAACAACCCCTAGGAGCCGGCTACACCTTC. Protein product: CASSYEQPLGAGYTF.

The V gene is TRBV19, the J gene TRBJ1-2; 8 bases are a match to TRBD1. CDR3 length equals 16 residues. V shed 3 bases and J 7 bases; nucleotides not matched to a gene: 13. Germline V CDR1 and CDR2: LNHDA, SQIVND (reference sequence). The CDR3, as DNA: TGTGCCAGTAGTATGCTCCGGGACAGGCTCTCCCGTGGCTACACCTTC. Translated: CASSMLRDRLSRGYTF.

The chain couples TRBV19 to TRBJ2-5, with D unclear. V gave up 5 bases and J gave up 1 base, with 20 bases separating them. Germline V lookup: CDR1 LNHDA, CDR2 SQIVND (reference sequence). This CDR3 region has 17 residues. The DNA of the CDR3 is TGTGCCAGTAGTTCAGTATACGGCGGAACCATCCAAGAGACCCAGTACTTC. It translates to CASSSVYGGTIQETQYF.

The chain uses TRBV4-1 and TRBJ2-7, with TRBD2 identical over 8 bases. V was pared by 0 bases and J by 3 bases, with 7 bases of the junction left unmatched. This CDR3 is built from 16 residues. Germline V gene sequence: CDR1 MGHRA, CDR2 YSYEKL. The CDR3 here is CASSQDPAGVNYEQYF. For the CDR3, the DNA is TGCGCCAGCAGCCAAGATCCAGCGGGAGTAAACTACGAGCAGTACTTC.

The chain carries TRBV7-3 and TRBJ2-5, with D possibly being TRBD2 (6 bases). Germline CDR1 and CDR2: SGHTA and FQGTGA. With 5 bases removed from V and 4 bases from J, the gap between germline ends came to 17 bases. The CDR3 spans 15 residues. CDR3 residues: CASSRQPGRRETQYF. In DNA, the CDR3 is TGTGCCAGCAGCCGACAGCCAGGGAGGCGAGAGACCCAGTACTTC. The whole variable domain, remainder taken from reference TRBV7-3 and TRBJ2-5, is GAGVSQTPSNKVTEKGKYVELRCDPISGHTALYWYRQSLGQGPEFLIYFQGTGAADDSGLPNDRFFAVRPEGSVSTLKIQRTERGDSAVYLCASSRQPGRRETQYFGPGTRLLVL.

The chain carries TRBV21-1 and TRBJ2-5; no check of the table's D call, TRBD2, against the DNA was made. TRBV21-1 corresponds to a pseudogene. This CDR3 contains 17 residues. The CDR3 DNA reads TGTGCCAGCAATTCTCAAGATGGCGGGACGCGTCGGGAGACCCAGTACTTC. Translation gives CASNSQDGGTRRETQYF.